This TCR beta chain was identified in a study of T-cell memory formation after mild COVID-19. With respect to this clonotype: The antigen is unknown.

Study findings and constraints: Day 15 to 85 contracting clones showed balanced CD4/CD8; day 15 to 37 expanders favored CD4+.

CDR1 SGHTA and CDR2 FQGNSA come from the germline V gene. The CDR3 consists of 15 residues. Trimming took 1 base from V and 4 from J, leaving 8 bases between them. TCRdb processed the 5' RACE reads anew with MiXCR; each CDR3 protein has one entry. The table lists about 150,000 distinct CDR3 sequences, roughly 30% of them singletons. The source of this sequence is an adult woman who had mild COVID-19 (a few samples of this study predate the infection). Cell type and time point are not known. This rearrangement joins TRBV7-2 to TRBJ2-6; D not certain. Specimen: PBMCs or a T cell subset sorted from them (not recorded which). The DNA for the CDR3 is TGTGCCAGCAGCTTAGGGGGTGCGGGGGCCAACGTCCTGACTTTC. As protein: CASSLGGAGANVLTF.